Detailed here is one T cell receptor (beta chain). Its antigen is unknown. These data originate in a study of CXCR3-negative and CXCR3-positive naive CD8 T cells. Study-level points and caveats: When CXCR3-positive naive cells were set against CXCR3-negative naive cells, the former had more hydrophobic TRB CDR3s.

TRB cDNA libraries were made by UMI-labeled 5' RACE. TCRdb re-called the 5' RACE reads; every CDR3 protein appears as one record, without DNA. The repertoire table contains around 160,000 distinct CDR3 sequences. This CDR3 spans 11 amino acids. Per germline, CDR1 MNHEY and CDR2 SVGAGI. Sequencing was done on a sample of naive CXCR3+ CD8+ T cells from blood. Subset denoted: CD45RO-CCR7+CD27+CD95- naive CD8+ T cells expressing CXCR3 (TNR3+). The gene calls are TRBV6-5 and TRBJ1-1. The TCR was taken from a human donor in good health. Some clones in this sample may be carry-over from other donors' samples. The CDR3 sequence: CASRGGTEAFF.